These 17 T cell receptor beta chains were all obtained from the same sample, sequenced in a study of cytomegalovirus exposure and HLA in healthy donors. This PCR relied on a set of 60 Vbeta primers and 13 Jbeta primers. Some clones are missing from TCRdb's copy, which holds only in-frame ones; the method was immunoSEQ multiplex PCR. The table has over 75,000 clones, around nine tenths seen once. Sequencing was done on a sample of PBMCs. All receptors come from a man younger than 45 in good health and CMV-seropositive.

The chain combines TRBV2 with TRBJ2-5; D is unclear. The CDR3 is 12 residues long. Trimming stripped 5 bases from V and 1 base from J, with 5 bases between. The V gene's germline CDR1 is SNHLY and CDR2 FYNNEI. CDR3 protein: CASSIIQETQYF. The CDR3 region has the DNA TGTGCCAGCAGTATAATCCAAGAGACCCAGTACTTC.

This clone is a singleton in its sample. Other DNA sequences in this sample translate to the same CDR3. The rearrangement joins TRBV25-1 to TRBJ2-3; D is unresolved. V lost 0 bases, J lost 2 bases, and 6 bases lay in between. Germline values: CDR1 MGHDK, CDR2 SYGVNS. The CDR3 is 14 residues long. In DNA, the CDR3 is TGTGCCAGCAGTGAATATTCCCTCACAGATACGCAGTATTTT. It encodes CASSEYSLTDTQYF. Filled out from reference TRBV25-1 and TRBJ2-3, the complete variable domain reads EADIYQTPRYLVIGTGKKITLECSQTMGHDKMYWYQQDPGMELHLIHYSYGVNSTEKGDLSSESTVSRIRTEHFPLTLESARPSHTSQYLCASSEYSLTDTQYFGPGTRLTVL.

This clone was found once. This rearrangement joins TRBV7-8 to TRBJ2-5, with 7 nucleotides matching TRBD2. This CDR3 comprises 14 residues. The ends lost 6 bases at V and 2 bases at J; junction bases unmatched: 6. The germline V gene encodes CDR1 SGHVS and CDR2 FQNEAQ. The CDR3 reads CASRFGTTQETQYF. The CDR3 coding sequence is TGTGCCAGCAGATTCGGGACTACGCAAGAGACCCAGTACTTC.

This clone occurred a few times. The gene calls are TRBV6-1 and TRBJ1-4; D gene uncertain. The CDR3 totals 14 residues. Trimming took 8 bases from V and 0 from J, leaving 10 bases between them. Germline CDR1 MNHNS, CDR2 SASEGT. The CDR3: CASGSGPTNEKLFF. The CDR3 DNA sequence: TGTGCCAGCGGTTCAGGTCCAACTAATGAAAAACTGTTTTTT.

CDR3 DNA sequence: TGTGCCAGCAGCCAAGATCAGGGGCGTCCGGCCTACGAGCAGTACTTC. This translates into CASSQDQGRPAYEQYF. The chain links TRBV4-2 to TRBJ2-7, with D maybe TRBD1 (6 bases). Trimming stripped 0 bases from V and 2 bases from J, with 14 bases between. The CDR3 totals 16 residues. Germline V lookup: CDR1 LGHNA, CDR2 YNFKEQ.

V usage is TRBV5-1 and J usage is TRBJ1-4, with TRBD1 identical over 10 bases. Trimming cost V 3 bases and J 6 bases; bases outside gene matches: 2. The CDR3 length is 14 residues. Germline V gene sequence: CDR1 SGHRS, CDR2 YFSETQ. DNA of the CDR3: TGCGCCAGCAGCTACGGGACAGGGGATGAAAAACTGTTTTTT. The encoded protein is CASSYGTGDEKLFF.

The chain is built from TRBV28 and TRBJ2-4; 12 bases match TRBD2. Germline CDR1 reads MDHEN; CDR2 reads SYDVKM. The V segment lost 2 bases and the J segment 7 bases; nucleotides outside the gene matches: 9. The CDR3 is 17 residues long. CDR3 in DNA: TGTGCCAGCAGTTTACCGGCTAGCGGGAGGGCCGGGAACATTCAGTACTTC. Translated, it gives CASSLPASGRAGNIQYF.

The chain carries TRBV10-3 and TRBJ2-7, with 15 bases aligning to TRBD2. V dropped 9 bases and J dropped 0; count of bases not matched to a gene: 15. Germline V gives CDR1 ENHRY, CDR2 SYGVKD. This CDR3 contains 19 residues. CDR3: CAISLTGTSGRRSSYEQYF. Here the CDR3 DNA reads TGTGCCATTTCCCTAACCGGGACTAGCGGGAGGAGAAGCTCCTACGAGCAGTACTTC.

This clone was detected only a few times. The chain couples TRBV21-1 to TRBJ2-7; the table's TRBD1 call for D was not verified on the DNA. TRBV21-1 is labeled a pseudogene. The CDR3 is made up of 15 amino acids. CDR3 nucleotides: TGTGCCAGCAGGGGGACAGGATTGCTGCCCTACGAGCAGTACTTC. As protein: CASRGTGLLPYEQYF.

V is TRBV29-1 and J is TRBJ2-1, with D uncertain. The CDR3 has 13 amino acids. Germline CDR1 and CDR2: SQVTM and ANQGSEA. V was cut by 4 bases and J by 0 bases, with 7 bases left in between. CDR3 in amino acids: CSVVDGSYNEQFF. The DNA of the CDR3 is TGCAGCGTTGTAGACGGCTCCTACAATGAGCAGTTCTTC.

This clone was observed a few times. The chain joins TRBV4-1 to TRBJ2-7; D may be TRBD2 (6 bases). CDR3 length: 15 amino acids. The germline gives CDR1 MGHRA, CDR2 YSYEKL. The ends were cut back, 2 bases at V and 6 bases at J, with 17 bases in the middle. The CDR3 sequence is CASSQYLLASFEQYF. DNA of the CDR3: TGCGCCAGCAGCCAATATCTGCTAGCGAGTTTCGAGCAGTACTTC.

The chain combines TRBV28 with TRBJ2-7; 14 bases are a match to TRBD2. V lost 4 bases and J lost 4; bases outside the gene matches: 6. Per germline, CDR1 MDHEN and CDR2 SYDVKM. The CDR3 spans 16 residues. The CDR3 nucleotides read TGTGCCAGCAGTTCCGGGACTAGCGGGAGTTTTTACGAGCAGTACTTC. Its protein is CASSSGTSGSFYEQYF.

This clone was picked up one time. The chain couples TRBV27 to TRBJ1-2; 9 bases line up with TRBD1. The trim removed 0 bases at V and 6 bases at J, leaving 2 bases unmatched. CDR3 size: 14 residues. Germline CDR1 is MNHEY and CDR2 is SMNVEV (reference sequence). The CDR3 DNA reads as TGTGCCAGCAGTTTATCCCGGGACAGGGATGGCTACACCTTC. This gives the protein CASSLSRDRDGYTF.

CDR3 nucleotide sequence: TGTGCCAGCAGTTTTTCAACTTGGGGACTAGCGGGGCCCCTCAATGAGCAGTTCTTC. Amino acid sequence: CASSFSTWGLAGPLNEQFF. The chain uses TRBV28 and TRBJ2-1; 13 bases match TRBD2. The V gene's germline CDR1 is MDHEN and CDR2 SYDVKM. V lost 3 bases and J lost 6; bases outside the gene matches: 14. This CDR3 spans 19 amino acids. The full variable domain, with the rest looked up from reference TRBV28 and TRBJ2-1, is DVKVTQSSRYLVKRTGEKVFLECVQDMDHENMFWYRQDPGLGLRLIYFSYDVKMKEKGDIPEGYSVSREKKERFSLILESASTNQTSMYLCASSFSTWGLAGPLNEQFFGPGTRLTVL.

The chain has TRBV7-2 and TRBJ2-1; 11 bases agree with TRBD2. Per germline, CDR1 SGHTA and CDR2 FQGNSA. J gave up 9 bases and V 5 bases, and 6 bases lay outside the gene matches. This CDR3 comprises 14 residues. CDR3 sequence (DNA): TGTGCCAGCAGCGGGACTAGCGGACCGGGTGAGCAGTTCTTC. Encoded protein: CASSGTSGPGEQFF. Using reference TRBV7-2 and TRBJ2-1 for the parts outside the CDR3, the full variable domain is GAGVSQSPSNKVTEKGKDVELRCDPISGHTALYWYRQSLGQGLEFLIYFQGNSAPDKSGLPSDRFSAERTGGSVSTLTIQRTQQEDSAVYLCASSGTSGPGEQFFGPGTRLTVL.

CDR3 in amino acids: CASRDSGPEKLFF. DNA of the CDR3: TGTGCCAGTCGGGACAGCGGTCCTGAAAAACTGTTTTTT. This rearrangement joins TRBV19 to TRBJ1-4; 7 nucleotides align to TRBD1. Germline V gives CDR1 LNHDA, CDR2 SQIVND (reference sequence). The trim removed 8 bases at V and 7 bases at J, leaving 7 bases unmatched. The CDR3 runs to 13 residues.

V and J are TRBV5-1 and TRBJ2-7, with a possible D match to TRBD1 (5 bases). CDR3 length: 13 residues. From germline, CDR1 is SGHRS and CDR2 YFSETQ. Between the trimmed V and J ends, which lost 4 bases and 2 bases, there was a span of 10 bases. The CDR3 DNA sequence: TGCGCCAGCAGCACAACAGGAGCCTACGAGCAGTACTTC. Protein: CASSTTGAYEQYF.